The 2 T cell receptor beta chains presented below share a single source sample, sequenced in a study of spatial heterogeneity in lung cancer. Whole-study findings and limits: How many expanded intratumoral alpha and beta TCRs were present tracked the tumor mutation count, which was a count of nonsynonymous mutations.

Time point indicated: sample taken at primary tumor resection. TCRdb recomputed calls from the 5' RACE reads with MiXCR, one row per CDR3 protein. The sample lists thousands of distinct CDR3 sequences; about 6.7% were seen once. No antigen is known for these receptors. Material: lung tumor tissue, obtained at surgery. These receptors all stem from a male donor with early-stage non-small cell lung cancer.

The chain couples TRBV28 to TRBJ2-5; 11 bases are a match to TRBD2. Germline lookup yields CDR1 MDHEN and CDR2 SYDVKM. J was trimmed by 2 bases and V by 5 bases; bases with no gene match: 7. The CDR3 runs to 16 residues. The CDR3, as DNA: TGTGCCAGCAGTACGGGACTAGCGGTGAAACAAGAGACCCAGTACTTC. Its translation is CASSTGLAVKQETQYF.

By share, this clonotype ranks as medium-sized. The V gene is TRBV7-2, the J gene TRBJ2-7; unclear D gene. This CDR3 region has 15 residues. The germline V gene has CDR1 SGHTA and CDR2 FQGNSA. The V end lost 2 bases, the J end lost 2 bases, and 13 bases lay between the germline ends. The DNA of the CDR3 is TGTGCCAGCAGCTTACATGTCTCGATTACCTACGAGCAGTACTTC. Translated, it gives CASSLHVSITYEQYF.